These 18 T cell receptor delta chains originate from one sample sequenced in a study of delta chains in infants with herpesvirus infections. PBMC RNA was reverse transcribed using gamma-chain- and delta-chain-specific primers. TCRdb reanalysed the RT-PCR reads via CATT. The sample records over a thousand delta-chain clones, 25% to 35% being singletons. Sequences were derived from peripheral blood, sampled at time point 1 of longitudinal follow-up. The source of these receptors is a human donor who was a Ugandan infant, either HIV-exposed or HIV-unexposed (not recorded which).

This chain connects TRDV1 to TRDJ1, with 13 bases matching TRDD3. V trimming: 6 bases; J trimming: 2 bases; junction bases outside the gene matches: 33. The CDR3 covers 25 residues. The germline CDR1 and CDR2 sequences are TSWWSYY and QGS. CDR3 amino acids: CALGVEPLLSTGGYARPRKTDKLIF. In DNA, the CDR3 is TGTGCTCTTGGCGTTGAACCCCTCCTTAGTACTGGGGGATACGCGAGGCCTAGAAAAACCGATAAACTCATCTTT.

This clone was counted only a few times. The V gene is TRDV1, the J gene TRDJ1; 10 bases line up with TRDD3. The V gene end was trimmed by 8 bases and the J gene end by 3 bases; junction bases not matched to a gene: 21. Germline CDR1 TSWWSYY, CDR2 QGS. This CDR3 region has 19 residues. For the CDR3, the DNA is TGTGCTCTTTCAATTCCGAACGACTGGGGGATGAGTAAGGCCGATAAACTCATCTTT. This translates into CALSIPNDWGMSKADKLIF.

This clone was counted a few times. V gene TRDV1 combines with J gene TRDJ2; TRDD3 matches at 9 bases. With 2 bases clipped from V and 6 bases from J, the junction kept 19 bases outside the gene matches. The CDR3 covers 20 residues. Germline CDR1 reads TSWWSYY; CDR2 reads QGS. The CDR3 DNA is TGTGCTCTTGGGGAAGGTTTGGTCCCGGGGATACGCGGGTGGCCAGCACAACTCTTCTTT. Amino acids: CALGEGLVPGIRGWPAQLFF.

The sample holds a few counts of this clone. The CDR3 here is CAFLFRAPQAGGYAEDKLIF. The CDR3 coding sequence is TGTGCCTTTCTGTTCCGAGCTCCCCAGGCTGGGGGATACGCTGAGGATAAACTCATCTTT. V and J are TRDV3 and TRDJ1, with 12 positions matching TRDD3. Germline V gene data show CDR1 as TVYSNPD and CDR2 as GDNSRS (reference sequence). The CDR3 loop spans 20 amino acids. With 2 bases clipped from V and 5 bases from J, the junction kept 24 bases outside the gene matches.

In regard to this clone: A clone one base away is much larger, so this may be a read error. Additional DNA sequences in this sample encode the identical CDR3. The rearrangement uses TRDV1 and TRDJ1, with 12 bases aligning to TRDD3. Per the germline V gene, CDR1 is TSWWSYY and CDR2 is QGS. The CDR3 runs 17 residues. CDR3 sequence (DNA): TGTGCTCTTGGAGAACTAGGCCTGGGGGATACGCTCGATAAACTCATCTTT. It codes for CALGELGLGDTLDKLIF.

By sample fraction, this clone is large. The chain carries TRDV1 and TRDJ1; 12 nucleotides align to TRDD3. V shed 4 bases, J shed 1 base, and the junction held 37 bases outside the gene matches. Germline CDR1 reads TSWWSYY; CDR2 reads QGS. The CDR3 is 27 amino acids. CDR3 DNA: TGTGCTCTTGGGGGGCCCAGAACGGGAACCCATAGACCTTCCTCGGGACTGGGGGATACCCCCACCGATAAACTCATCTTT. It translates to CALGGPRTGTHRPSSGLGDTPTDKLIF.

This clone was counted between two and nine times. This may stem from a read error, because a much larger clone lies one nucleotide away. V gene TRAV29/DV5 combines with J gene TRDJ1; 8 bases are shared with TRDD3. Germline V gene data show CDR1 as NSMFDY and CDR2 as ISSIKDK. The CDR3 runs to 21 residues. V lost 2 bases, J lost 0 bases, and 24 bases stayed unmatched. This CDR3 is CAASLAYHPLLGVRYTDKLIF. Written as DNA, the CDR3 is TGTGCAGCAAGTCTCGCCTACCATCCCTTACTGGGGGTCCGGTACACCGATAAACTCATCTTT.

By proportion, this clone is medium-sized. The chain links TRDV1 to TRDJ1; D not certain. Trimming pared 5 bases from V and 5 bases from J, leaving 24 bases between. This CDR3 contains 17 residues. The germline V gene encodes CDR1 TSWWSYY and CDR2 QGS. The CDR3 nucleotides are TGTGCTCTTGGGAACCACAAAGCCCCCAGTCCGGGAGATAAACTCATCTTT. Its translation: CALGNHKAPSPGDKLIF.

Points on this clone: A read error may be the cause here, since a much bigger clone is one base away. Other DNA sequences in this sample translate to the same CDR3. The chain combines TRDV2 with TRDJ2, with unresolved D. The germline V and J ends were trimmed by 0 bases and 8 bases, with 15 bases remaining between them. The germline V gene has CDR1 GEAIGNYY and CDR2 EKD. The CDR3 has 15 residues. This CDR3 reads CACDTGKEGSAQLFF. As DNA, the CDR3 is TGTGCCTGTGACACCGGTAAAGAGGGGTCTGCACAACTCTTCTTT.

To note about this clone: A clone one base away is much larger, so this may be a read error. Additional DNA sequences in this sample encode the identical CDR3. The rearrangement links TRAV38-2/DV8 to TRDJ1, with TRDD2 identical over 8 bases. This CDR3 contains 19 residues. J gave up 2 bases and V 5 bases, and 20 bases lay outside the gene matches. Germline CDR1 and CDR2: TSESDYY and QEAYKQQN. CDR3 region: CAYRAPHFLRFVGTDKLIF. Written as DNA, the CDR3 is TGTGCTTATAGAGCCCCCCACTTCCTACGGTTCGTTGGTACCGATAAACTCATCTTT.

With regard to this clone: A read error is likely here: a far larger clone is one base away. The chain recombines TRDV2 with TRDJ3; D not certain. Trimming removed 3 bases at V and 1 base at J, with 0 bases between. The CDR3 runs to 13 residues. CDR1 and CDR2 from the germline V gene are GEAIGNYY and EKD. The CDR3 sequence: CACDSWDTRQMFF. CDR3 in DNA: TGTGCCTGTGACTCCTGGGACACCCGACAGATGTTTTTC.

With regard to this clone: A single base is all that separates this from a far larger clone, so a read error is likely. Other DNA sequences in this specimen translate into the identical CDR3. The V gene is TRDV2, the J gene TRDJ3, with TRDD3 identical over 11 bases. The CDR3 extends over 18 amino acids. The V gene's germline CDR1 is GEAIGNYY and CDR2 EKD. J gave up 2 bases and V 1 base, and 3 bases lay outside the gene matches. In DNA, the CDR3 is TGTGCCTGTGACACTGTACTGGGGGATACCTGGGACACCCGACAGATGTTTTTC. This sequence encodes CACDTVLGDTWDTRQMFF.

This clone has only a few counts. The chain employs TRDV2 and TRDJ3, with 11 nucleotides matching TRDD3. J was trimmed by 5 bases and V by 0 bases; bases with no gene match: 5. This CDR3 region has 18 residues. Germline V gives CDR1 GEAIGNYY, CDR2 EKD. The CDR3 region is CACDTGWGIQRDTRQMFF. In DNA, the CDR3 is TGTGCCTGTGACACCGGCTGGGGGATACAGAGGGACACCCGACAGATGTTTTTC.

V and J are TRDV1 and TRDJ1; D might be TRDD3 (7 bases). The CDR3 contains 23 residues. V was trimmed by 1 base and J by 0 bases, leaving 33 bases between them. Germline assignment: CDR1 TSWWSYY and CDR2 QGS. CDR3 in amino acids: CALGEPGRPSPVPGGPYTDKLIF. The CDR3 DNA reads TGTGCTCTTGGGGAACCTGGGAGGCCTTCCCCAGTTCCTGGGGGGCCTTACACCGATAAACTCATCTTT.

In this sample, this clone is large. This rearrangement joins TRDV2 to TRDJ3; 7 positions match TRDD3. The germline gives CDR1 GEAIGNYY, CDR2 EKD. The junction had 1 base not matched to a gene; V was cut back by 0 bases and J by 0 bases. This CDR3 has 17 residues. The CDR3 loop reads CACDTWGSSWDTRQMFF. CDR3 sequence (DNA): TGTGCCTGTGACACCTGGGGGAGCTCCTGGGACACCCGACAGATGTTTTTC.

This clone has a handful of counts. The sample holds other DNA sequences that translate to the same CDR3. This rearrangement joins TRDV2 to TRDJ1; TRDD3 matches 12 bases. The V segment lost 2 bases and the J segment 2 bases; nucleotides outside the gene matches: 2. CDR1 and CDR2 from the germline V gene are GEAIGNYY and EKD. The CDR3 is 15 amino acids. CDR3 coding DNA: TGTGCCTGTGACAAACTGGGGGATACTACCGATAAACTCATCTTT. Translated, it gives CACDKLGDTTDKLIF.

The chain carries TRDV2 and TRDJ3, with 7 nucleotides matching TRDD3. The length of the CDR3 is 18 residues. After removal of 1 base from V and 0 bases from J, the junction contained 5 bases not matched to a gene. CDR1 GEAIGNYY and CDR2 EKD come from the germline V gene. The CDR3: CACDTVGGDSWDTRQMFF. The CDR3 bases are TGTGCCTGTGACACAGTTGGGGGAGACTCCTGGGACACCCGACAGATGTTTTTC.

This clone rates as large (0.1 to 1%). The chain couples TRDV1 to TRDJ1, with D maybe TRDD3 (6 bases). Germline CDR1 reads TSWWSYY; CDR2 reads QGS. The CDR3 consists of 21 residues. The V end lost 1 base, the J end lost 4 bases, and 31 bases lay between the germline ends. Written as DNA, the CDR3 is TGTGCTCTTGGGGAACAGGATTACTTCCCTCGTCCGGGGATGGGGAGCGATAAACTCATCTTT. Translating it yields CALGEQDYFPRPGMGSDKLIF.